The source of this T cell receptor beta chain is a study of OX40 agonist ivuxolimab in advanced cancers. Germline V gene lookup returns CDR1 SEHNR and CDR2 FQNEAQ (reference sequence). CDR3 length: 12 amino acids. V lost 2 bases, J lost 5 bases, and 6 bases lay in between. TCRdb's copy holds only in-frame clones and misses some; the assay was immunoSEQ multiplex PCR. Among 60,000 or so clones, over 80% were seen once, and the ten largest hold around 4%. This specimen was CD4+ or CD8+ T cells sorted from blood, taken in a trial of the OX40 agonist ivuxolimab. The TCR was taken from an adult with an advanced solid tumor such as melanoma, head and neck, liver or kidney cancer. V is TRBV7-9 and J is TRBJ2-5, with no clear D. DNA for the CDR3: TGTGCCAGCAGCTTAATCGAGGAGACCCAGTACTTC. It specifies CASSLIEETQYF.